This entry lists 8 T cell receptor beta chains sequenced from one sample in a study of T cell responses to AZD1222 COVID-19 vaccine. Using immunoSEQ multiplex PCR, the repertoire was profiled, and TCRdb retains in-frame clones only, with some absent. Of approximately 120,000 clones in the sample, more than 75% were seen once. The sample here was peripheral blood, taken 28 days after the second AZD1222 dose. These receptors were obtained from an adult who received the AZD1222 COVID-19 vaccine.

J is TRBJ1-1 and V is TRBV5-5; D call uncertain. Germline assignment: CDR1 SGHKS and CDR2 YYEKEE (reference sequence). CDR3 length: 15 residues. V shed 2 bases and J shed 1 base, with 12 bases lying between them. CDR3 nucleotide sequence: TGTGCCAGCAGCTTCATTTTCAGCGGGAACACTGAAGCTTTCTTT. Translating it yields CASSFIFSGNTEAFF.

This chain connects TRBV5-1 to TRBJ2-2, with a weak D call TRBD2 (5 bases). Germline assignment: CDR1 SGHRS and CDR2 YFSETQ. V dropped 0 bases and J dropped 3 bases, with 12 bases sitting between them. CDR3 size: 16 residues. The CDR3 DNA is TGCGCCAGCAGCTTGGACGGGGAGATCGACACCGGGGAGCTGTTTTTT. Its translation is CASSLDGEIDTGELFF.

V gene TRBV4-1 combines with J gene TRBJ2-4; 8 bases are a match to TRBD2. Looked up from germline, CDR1 is MGHRA and CDR2 is YSYEKL. J lost 2 bases, V lost 6 bases, and 12 bases had no gene match. The CDR3 totals 17 residues. CDR3 residues: CASRRRAGDVSKNIQYF. The CDR3 region has the DNA TGCGCCAGCAGAAGGAGAGCGGGGGACGTGTCCAAAAACATTCAGTACTTC.

V is TRBV7-2 and J is TRBJ1-2; TRBD1 agrees at 7 bases. The CDR3 is 15 residues long. Germline trimming cut 5 bases from V and 0 bases from J; bases unmatched to any gene: 6. Germline V CDR1 and CDR2: SGHTA, FQGNSA. The CDR3 DNA follows: TGTGCCAGCAGCCCAACAGGGGTCGCTAACTATGGCTACACCTTC. This sequence encodes CASSPTGVANYGYTF.

This rearrangement joins TRBV18 to TRBJ1-5, with D possibly TRBD1 on 6 matching bases. The V end lost 2 bases, the J end lost 3 bases, and 11 bases lay between the germline ends. Looked up from germline, CDR1 is KGHSH and CDR2 is LQKENI. CDR3 size: 15 residues. CDR3 protein: CASSPGGAPNQPQHF. The DNA for the CDR3 is TGTGCCAGCTCACCAGGGGGGGCCCCCAATCAGCCCCAGCATTTT.

The CDR3 DNA is TGTGCCAGCAGCTCCTGGACTAGCGAGCAGTACTTC. It specifies CASSSWTSEQYF. This chain connects TRBV7-8 to TRBJ2-7; TRBD2 matches 7 bases. The CDR3 consists of 12 residues. The ends lost 4 bases at V and 6 bases at J; junction bases unmatched: 3. CDR1 SGHVS and CDR2 FQNEAQ come from the germline V gene.

This clone was seen more than once but under ten times. J is TRBJ2-2 and V is TRBV5-6; D gene unclear. Trimming removed 1 base from V and 6 bases from J, with 10 bases in between. The germline V gene has CDR1 SGHDT and CDR2 YYEEEE. The CDR3 consists of 14 residues. DNA of the CDR3: TGTGCCAGCAGCTTGACAGAAACCCCCGGGGAGCTGTTTTTT. Residues: CASSLTETPGELFF.

The J gene is TRBJ1-5, the V gene TRBV15; perhaps TRBD1 as D (6 bases). Germline-derived CDR1 and CDR2 are LNHNV and YYDKDF (reference sequence). The CDR3 runs to 16 residues. V was shortened by 1 base and J by 2 bases, with 12 bases between the two germline ends. The CDR3 sequence is CATSRAEGGGNQPQHF. CDR3 bases: TGTGCCACCAGCAGAGCTGAGGGGGGGGGCAATCAGCCCCAGCATTTT. The variable domain in full, completed from reference TRBV15 and TRBJ1-5, reads DAMVIQNPRYQVTQFGKPVTLSCSQTLNHNVMYWYQQKSSQAPKLLFHYYDKDFNNEADTPDNFQSRRPNTSFCFLDIRSPGLGDTAMYLCATSRAEGGGNQPQHFGDGTRLSIL.